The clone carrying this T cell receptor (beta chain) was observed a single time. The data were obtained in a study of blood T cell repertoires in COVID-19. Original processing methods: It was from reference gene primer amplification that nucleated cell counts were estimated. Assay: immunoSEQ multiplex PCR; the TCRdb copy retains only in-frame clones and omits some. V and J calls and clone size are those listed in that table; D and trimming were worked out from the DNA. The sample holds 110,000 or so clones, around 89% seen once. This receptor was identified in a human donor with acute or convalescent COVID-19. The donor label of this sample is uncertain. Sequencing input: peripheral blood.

CDR3 sequence: CASSRQENTEAFF. Written as DNA, the CDR3 is TGTGCCAGCTCACGCCAGGAGAACACTGAAGCTTTCTTT. The chain links TRBV18 to TRBJ1-1; D gene unclear. The germline V gene encodes CDR1 KGHSH and CDR2 LQKENI. V was shortened by 4 bases and J by 1 base, with 7 bases between the two germline ends. The CDR3 runs to 13 residues.